The 9 T cell receptor beta chains below come from one sample, sequenced in a study of blood T cell repertoires in COVID-19. Sequencing was performed with immunoSEQ multiplex PCR; in TCRdb, only in-frame clones are kept and a portion is missing. The sample shows approximately 290,000 clones, roughly 90% of them seen only once. Sequencing was done on a sample of peripheral blood. Every receptor here comes from a young man with active or convalescent COVID-19.

The gene calls are TRBV12-3 or TRBV12-4 and TRBJ1-1, with D possibly matching TRBD1 (5 bases). Trimming left V 6 bases short and J 4 bases short, with 12 bases between. The length of the CDR3 is 13 residues. In DNA, the CDR3 is TGTGCCAGCAGACAGGTAGCCGGCACTGAAGCTTTCTTT. Residues: CASRQVAGTEAFF.

This sequence joins TRBV27 and TRBJ2-6; 7 bases map to TRBD1. V was pared by 6 bases and J by 0 bases, with 8 bases of the junction left unmatched. Germline CDR1 MNHEY, CDR2 SMNVEV (reference sequence). This CDR3 is built from 17 residues. Written as DNA, the CDR3 is TGTGCCAGCAGGGCCGGGACAGAAAACTCTGGGGCCAACGTCCTGACTTTC. Translated, it gives CASRAGTENSGANVLTF.

V usage is TRBV29-1 and J usage is TRBJ1-4; D may be TRBD1 (5 bases). The V gene lost 6 bases and the J gene lost 0 bases, with 14 bases spanning the gap. The V gene's germline CDR1 is SQVTM and CDR2 ANQGSEA. This CDR3 region has 15 residues. In nucleotides, the CDR3 is TGCAGCGTGACCCCGACGGGGGCAACTAATGAAAAACTGTTTTTT. It translates to CSVTPTGATNEKLFF. The full variable domain, completed using reference TRBV29-1 and TRBJ1-4, is SAVISQKPSRDICQRGTSLTIQCQVDSQVTMMFWYRQQPGQSLTLIATANQGSEATYESGFVIDKFPISRPNLTFSTLTVSNMSPEDSSIYLCSVTPTGATNEKLFFGSGTQLSVL.

This clone was detected once. The chain has TRBV7-9 and TRBJ1-1; 7 nucleotides match TRBD1. Looked up from germline, CDR1 is SEHNR and CDR2 is FQNEAQ (reference sequence). The trim removed 4 bases at V and 3 bases at J, leaving 11 bases unmatched. The CDR3 has 16 amino acids. In nucleotides, the CDR3 is TGTGCCAGCAGCTCAAAAGGGGGCAGGTCTTACACTGAAGCTTTCTTT. Amino acids: CASSSKGGRSYTEAFF.

V and J are TRBV4-1 and TRBJ2-7, with 7 bases identical to TRBD2. The CDR3 covers 15 residues. The V segment lost 1 base and the J segment 5 bases; nucleotides outside the gene matches: 8. CDR1 and CDR2 (germline): MGHRA, YSYEKL. This CDR3 reads CASSQVFREADEQYF. The CDR3 nucleotides are TGCGCCAGCAGCCAAGTCTTCCGGGAGGCGGACGAGCAGTACTTC.

This clone occurred a few times. The chain uses TRBV10-3 and TRBJ1-5; D not certain. Germline-derived CDR1 and CDR2 are ENHRY and SYGVKD. The CDR3 sequence is 14 residues long. The V and J ends lost 8 bases and 1 base respectively, with 12 bases between them. The CDR3 here is CAIGDGYSNQPQHF. CDR3 coding DNA: TGTGCCATCGGAGACGGGTACAGCAATCAGCCCCAGCATTTT.

CDR3 protein: CASSPAQGHTEAFF. CDR3 in DNA: TGTGCCAGCTCCCCCGCCCAGGGGCACACTGAAGCTTTCTTT. This chain links TRBV18 with TRBJ1-1, with a tentative D call TRBD1 (6 bases). V gave up 6 bases and J gave up 3 bases, with 14 bases separating them. The CDR3 loop spans 14 amino acids. Per the germline V gene, CDR1 is KGHSH and CDR2 is LQKENI.

The chain couples TRBV10-3 to TRBJ2-2; D call uncertain. This CDR3 has 15 amino acids. V shed 0 bases and J shed 1 base, with 6 bases lying between them. Germline V gives CDR1 ENHRY, CDR2 SYGVKD. CDR3 in amino acids: CAISESWQNTGELFF. The CDR3, as DNA: TGTGCCATCAGTGAGTCGTGGCAGAACACCGGGGAGCTGTTTTTT.

The chain links TRBV15 to TRBJ2-6; the D is unclear. The CDR3 extends over 16 amino acids. Germline-derived CDR1 and CDR2 are LNHNV and YYDKDF (reference sequence). Trimming pared 9 bases from V and 0 bases from J, leaving 15 bases between. The CDR3 spells CATSLEAGSGANVLTF. Written as DNA, the CDR3 is TGTGCCACGTCGCTCGAGGCTGGCTCTGGGGCCAACGTCCTGACTTTC.